This T cell receptor (beta chain) appears in the sequencing data of a study of blood T cells in healthy people across ages. There are a few counts of this clonotype. Its target is not known. Findings of the study overall: Estimates of diversity drawn from one million T cells were considered underestimates.

Primed by a sample-barcoded 5' primer and a J-beta primer mix, a second PCR proceeded for 7 to 11 cycles. MiXCR, run by TCRdb on the 5' RACE reads, gives a single entry per CDR3 protein. The sample lists around 700,000 distinct CDR3 sequences, roughly 25% occurring once. The germline V gene has CDR1 SQVTM and CDR2 ANQGSEA. This CDR3 is 15 amino acids long. Trimming pared 3 bases from V and 0 bases from J, leaving 14 bases between. The same data also went into a second study, on T cells of mothers and their children.

The chain recombines TRBV29-1 with TRBJ1-2, with a tentative D call TRBD1 (5 bases). Input material: blood. This TCR was recovered from a boy younger than 18 in good health. CDR3 in amino acids: CSVDNRDLANYGYTF. In DNA form, the CDR3 reads TGCAGCGTTGACAACCGGGACTTAGCTAACTATGGCTACACCTTC.